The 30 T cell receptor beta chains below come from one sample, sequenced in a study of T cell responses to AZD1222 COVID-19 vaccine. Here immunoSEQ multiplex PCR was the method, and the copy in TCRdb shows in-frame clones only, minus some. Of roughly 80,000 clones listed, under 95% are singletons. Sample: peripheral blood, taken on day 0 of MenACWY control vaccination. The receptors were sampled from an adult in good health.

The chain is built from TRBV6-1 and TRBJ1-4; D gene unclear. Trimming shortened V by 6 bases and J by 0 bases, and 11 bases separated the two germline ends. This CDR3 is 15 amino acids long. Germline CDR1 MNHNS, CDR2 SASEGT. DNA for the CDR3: TGTGCCAGCAGACCCTCCGGGGCAACTAATGAAAAACTGTTTTTT. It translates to CASRPSGATNEKLFF.

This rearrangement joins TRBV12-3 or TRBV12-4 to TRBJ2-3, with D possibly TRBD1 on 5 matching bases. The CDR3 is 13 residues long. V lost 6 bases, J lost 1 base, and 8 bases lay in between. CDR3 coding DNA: TGTGCCAGCAGGCAACAGGGCACAGATACGCAGTATTTT. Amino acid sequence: CASRQQGTDTQYF.

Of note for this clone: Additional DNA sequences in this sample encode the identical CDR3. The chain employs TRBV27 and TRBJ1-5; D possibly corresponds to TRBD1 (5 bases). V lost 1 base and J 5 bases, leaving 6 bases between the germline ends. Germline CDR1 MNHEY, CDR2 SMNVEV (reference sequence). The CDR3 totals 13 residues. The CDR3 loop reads CASSLLGDQPQHF. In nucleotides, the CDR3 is TGTGCCAGCAGTTTATTGGGGGATCAGCCCCAGCATTTT.

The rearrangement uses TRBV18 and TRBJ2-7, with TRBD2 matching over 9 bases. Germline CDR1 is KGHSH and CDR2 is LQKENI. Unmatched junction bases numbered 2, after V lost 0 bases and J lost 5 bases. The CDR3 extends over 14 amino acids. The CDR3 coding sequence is TGTGCCAGCTCACCACCGAGCGGGAGGAACGAGCAGTACTTC. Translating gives CASSPPSGRNEQYF.

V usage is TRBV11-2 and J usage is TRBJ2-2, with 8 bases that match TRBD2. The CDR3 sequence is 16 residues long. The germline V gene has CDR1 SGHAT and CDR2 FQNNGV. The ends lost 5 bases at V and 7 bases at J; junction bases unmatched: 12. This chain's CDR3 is CASSPITTGGSGELFF. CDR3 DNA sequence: TGTGCCAGCAGCCCGATAACAACGGGAGGGAGCGGGGAGCTGTTTTTT. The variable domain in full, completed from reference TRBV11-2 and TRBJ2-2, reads EAGVAQSPRYKIIEKRQSVAFWCNPISGHATLYWYQQILGQGPKLLIQFQNNGVVDDSQLPKDRFSAERLKGVDSTLKIQPAKLEDSAVYLCASSPITTGGSGELFFGEGSRLTVL.

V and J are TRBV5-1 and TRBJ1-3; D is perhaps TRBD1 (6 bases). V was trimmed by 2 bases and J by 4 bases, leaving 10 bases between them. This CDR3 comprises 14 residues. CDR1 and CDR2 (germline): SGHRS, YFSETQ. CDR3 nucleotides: TGCGCCAGCAGCTTTTCTACAGGGGGAAACACCATATATTTT. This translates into CASSFSTGGNTIYF.

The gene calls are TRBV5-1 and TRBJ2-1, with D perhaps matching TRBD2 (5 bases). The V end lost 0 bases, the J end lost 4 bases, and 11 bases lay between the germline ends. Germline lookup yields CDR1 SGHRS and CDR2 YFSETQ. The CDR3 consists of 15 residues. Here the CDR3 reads CASSLDSGAYNEQFF. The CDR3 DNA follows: TGCGCCAGCAGCTTGGACAGCGGTGCTTACAATGAGCAGTTCTTC.

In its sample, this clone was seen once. The CDR3 region has the DNA TGTGCCAGCAGTGAAACAGTAAACAATGAGCAGTTCTTC. Its protein product is CASSETVNNEQFF. This chain uses TRBV6-4 with TRBJ2-1; no clear D gene. The CDR3 spans 13 residues. The V gene's germline CDR1 is MRHNA and CDR2 SNTAGT. Trimming took off 3 bases at V and 5 bases at J, with 8 bases between the two ends.

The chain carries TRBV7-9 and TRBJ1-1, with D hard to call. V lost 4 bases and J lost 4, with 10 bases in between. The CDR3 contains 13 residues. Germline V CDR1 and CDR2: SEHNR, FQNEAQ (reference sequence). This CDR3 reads CASSSEVPTEAFF. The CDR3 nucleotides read TGTGCCAGCAGCTCAGAGGTTCCCACTGAAGCTTTCTTT. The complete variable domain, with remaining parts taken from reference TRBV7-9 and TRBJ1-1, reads DTGVSQNPRHKITKRGQNVTFRCDPISEHNRLYWYRQTLGQGPEFLTYFQNEAQLEKSRLLSDRFSAERPKGSFSTLEIQRTEQGDSAMYLCASSSEVPTEAFFGQGTRLTVV.

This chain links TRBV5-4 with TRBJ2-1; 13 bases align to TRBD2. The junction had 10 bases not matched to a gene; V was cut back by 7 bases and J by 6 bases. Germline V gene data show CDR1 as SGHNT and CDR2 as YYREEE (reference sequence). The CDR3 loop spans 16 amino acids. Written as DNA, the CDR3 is TGTGCCAGCCAGACTTCCGGGACTAGCGGGACCAATGAGCAGTTCTTC. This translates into CASQTSGTSGTNEQFF.

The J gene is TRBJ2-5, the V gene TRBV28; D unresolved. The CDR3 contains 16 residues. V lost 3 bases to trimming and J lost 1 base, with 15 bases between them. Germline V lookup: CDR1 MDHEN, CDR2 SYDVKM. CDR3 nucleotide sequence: TGTGCCAGCAGTTTGGTAGGGCCTAACTTCCAAGAGACCCAGTACTTC. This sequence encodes CASSLVGPNFQETQYF.

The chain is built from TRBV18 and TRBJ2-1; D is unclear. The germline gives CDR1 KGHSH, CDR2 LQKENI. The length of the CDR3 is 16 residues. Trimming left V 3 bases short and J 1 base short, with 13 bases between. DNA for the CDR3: TGTGCCAGCTCACCGGCCGACACCTTTTCCTACAATGAGCAGTTCTTC. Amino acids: CASSPADTFSYNEQFF.

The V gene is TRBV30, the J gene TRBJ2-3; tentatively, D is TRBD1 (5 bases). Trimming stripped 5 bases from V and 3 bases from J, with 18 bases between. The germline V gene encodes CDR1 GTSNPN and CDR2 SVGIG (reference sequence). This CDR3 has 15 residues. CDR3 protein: CAWPLAWQGTDTQYF. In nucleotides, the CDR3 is TGTGCCTGGCCGCTCGCCTGGCAGGGAACAGATACGCAGTATTTT.

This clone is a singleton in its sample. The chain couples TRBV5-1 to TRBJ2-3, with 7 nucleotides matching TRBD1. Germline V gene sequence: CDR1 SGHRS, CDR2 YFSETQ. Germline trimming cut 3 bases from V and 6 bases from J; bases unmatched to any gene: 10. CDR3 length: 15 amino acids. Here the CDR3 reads CASSSGQEHADTQYF. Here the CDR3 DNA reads TGCGCCAGCAGCTCCGGACAGGAGCACGCCGATACGCAGTATTTT. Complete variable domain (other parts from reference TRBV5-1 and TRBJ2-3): KAGVTQTPRYLIKTRGQQVTLSCSPISGHRSVSWYQQTPGQGLQFLFEYFSETQRNKGNFPGRFSGRQFSNSRSEMNVSTLELGDSALYLCASSSGQEHADTQYFGPGTRLTVL.

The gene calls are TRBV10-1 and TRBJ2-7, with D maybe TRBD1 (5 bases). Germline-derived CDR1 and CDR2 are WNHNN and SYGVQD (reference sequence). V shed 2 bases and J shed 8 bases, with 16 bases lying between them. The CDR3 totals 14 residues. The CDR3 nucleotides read TGCGCCAGCAGTGAGAAAGGGGATCATGGTCAGCAGTACTTC. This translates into CASSEKGDHGQQYF.

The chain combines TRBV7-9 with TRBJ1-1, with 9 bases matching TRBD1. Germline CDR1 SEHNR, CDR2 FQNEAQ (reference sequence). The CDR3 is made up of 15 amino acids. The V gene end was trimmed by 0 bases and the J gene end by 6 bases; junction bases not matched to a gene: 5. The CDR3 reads CASSLAGTGIAEAFF. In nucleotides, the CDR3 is TGTGCCAGCAGCTTAGCAGGGACAGGGATCGCTGAAGCTTTCTTT.

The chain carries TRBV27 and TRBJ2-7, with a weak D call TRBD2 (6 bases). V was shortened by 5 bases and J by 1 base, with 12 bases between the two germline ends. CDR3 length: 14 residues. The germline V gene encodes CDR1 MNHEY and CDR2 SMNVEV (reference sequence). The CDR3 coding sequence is TGTGCCAGCAGTGTAGCGGTCCTATCCTACGAGCAGTACTTC. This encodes CASSVAVLSYEQYF.

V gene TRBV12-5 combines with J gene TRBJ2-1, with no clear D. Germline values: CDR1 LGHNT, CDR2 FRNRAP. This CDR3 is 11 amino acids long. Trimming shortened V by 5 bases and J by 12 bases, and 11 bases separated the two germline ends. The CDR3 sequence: CASGPVGGQFF. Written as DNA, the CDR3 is TGTGCTAGTGGTCCGGTGGGCGGGCAGTTCTTC.

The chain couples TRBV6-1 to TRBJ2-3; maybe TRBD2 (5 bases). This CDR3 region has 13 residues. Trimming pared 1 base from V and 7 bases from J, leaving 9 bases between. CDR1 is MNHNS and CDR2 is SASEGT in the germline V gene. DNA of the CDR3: TGTGCCAGCAGTGAAGGTGGAGGAAATACGCAGTATTTT. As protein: CASSEGGGNTQYF.

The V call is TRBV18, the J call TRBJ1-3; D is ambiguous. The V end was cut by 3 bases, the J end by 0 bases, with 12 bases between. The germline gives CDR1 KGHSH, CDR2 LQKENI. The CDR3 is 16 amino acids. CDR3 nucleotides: TGTGCCAGCTCACCGGCAGCGGCGAGCTCTGGAAACACCATATATTTT. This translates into CASSPAAASSGNTIYF.

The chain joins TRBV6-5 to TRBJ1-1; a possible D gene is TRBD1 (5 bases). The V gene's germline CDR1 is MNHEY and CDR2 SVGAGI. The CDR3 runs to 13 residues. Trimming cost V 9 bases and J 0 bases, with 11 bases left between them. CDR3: CASRDAMNTEAFF. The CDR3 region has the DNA TGTGCCAGTAGGGACGCAATGAACACTGAAGCTTTCTTT.

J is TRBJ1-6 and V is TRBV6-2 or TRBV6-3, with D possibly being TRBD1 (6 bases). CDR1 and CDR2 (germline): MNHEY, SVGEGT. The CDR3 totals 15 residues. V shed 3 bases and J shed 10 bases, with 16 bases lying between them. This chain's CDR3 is CASSYPSGERSPLHF. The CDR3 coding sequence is TGTGCCAGCAGTTATCCATCAGGGGAAAGGTCACCCCTCCACTTT.

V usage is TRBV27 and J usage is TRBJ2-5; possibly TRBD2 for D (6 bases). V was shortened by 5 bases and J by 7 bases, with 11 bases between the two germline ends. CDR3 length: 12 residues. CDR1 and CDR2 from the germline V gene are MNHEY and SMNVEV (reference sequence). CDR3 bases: TGTGCCAGCAGTCATACCGGGGGGACCCAGTACTTC. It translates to CASSHTGGTQYF.

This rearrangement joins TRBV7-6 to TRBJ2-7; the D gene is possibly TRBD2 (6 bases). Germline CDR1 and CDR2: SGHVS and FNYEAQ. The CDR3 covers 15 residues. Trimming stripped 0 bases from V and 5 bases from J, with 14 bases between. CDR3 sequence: CASSLAPGRRDEQYF. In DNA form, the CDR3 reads TGTGCCAGCAGCTTAGCCCCGGGACGGAGGGACGAGCAGTACTTC.

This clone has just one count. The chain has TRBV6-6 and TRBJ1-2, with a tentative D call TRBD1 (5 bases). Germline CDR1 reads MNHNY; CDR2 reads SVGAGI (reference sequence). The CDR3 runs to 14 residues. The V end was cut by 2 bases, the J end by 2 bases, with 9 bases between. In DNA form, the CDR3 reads TGTGCCAGCAGTTACGGGGGTCTAAACTATGGCTACACCTTC. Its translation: CASSYGGLNYGYTF.

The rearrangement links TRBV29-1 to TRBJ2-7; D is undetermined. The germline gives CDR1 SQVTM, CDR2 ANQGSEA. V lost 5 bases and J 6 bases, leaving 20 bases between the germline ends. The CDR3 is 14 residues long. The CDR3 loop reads CSVKRNRSGGEQYF. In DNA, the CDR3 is TGCAGCGTTAAAAGGAACCGATCGGGCGGCGAGCAGTACTTC.

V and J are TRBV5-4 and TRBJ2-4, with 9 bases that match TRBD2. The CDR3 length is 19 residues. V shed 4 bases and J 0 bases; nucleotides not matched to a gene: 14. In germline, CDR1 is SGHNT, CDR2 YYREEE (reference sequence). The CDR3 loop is CASSPRGTSRDLAKNIQYF. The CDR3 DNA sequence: TGTGCCAGCAGCCCCAGGGGGACTAGCCGCGATCTAGCCAAAAACATTCAGTACTTC.

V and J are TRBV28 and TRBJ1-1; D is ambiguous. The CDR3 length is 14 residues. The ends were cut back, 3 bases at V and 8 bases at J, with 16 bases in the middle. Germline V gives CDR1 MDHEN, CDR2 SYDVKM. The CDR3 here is CASSLVQDVLEAFF. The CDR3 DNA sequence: TGTGCCAGCAGTTTGGTCCAGGATGTTTTAGAAGCTTTCTTT.

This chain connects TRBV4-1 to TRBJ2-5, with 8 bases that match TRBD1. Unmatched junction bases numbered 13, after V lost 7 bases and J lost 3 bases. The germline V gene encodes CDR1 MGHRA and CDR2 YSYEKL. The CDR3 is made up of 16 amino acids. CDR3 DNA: TGCGCCAGCACGTCCGGGACAGGCATTCTTGAAGAGACCCAGTACTTC. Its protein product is CASTSGTGILEETQYF.

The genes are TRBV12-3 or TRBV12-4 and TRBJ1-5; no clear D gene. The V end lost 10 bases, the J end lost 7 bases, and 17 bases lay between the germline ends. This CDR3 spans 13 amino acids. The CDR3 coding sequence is TGTGCCACCGTAGACATCCTTGGGCAGCCCCAGCATTTT. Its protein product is CATVDILGQPQHF.